The clone carrying this T cell receptor beta chain appeared a few times. Antigen unknown. The sample providers were healthy Caucasian people from Russia, aged about 6 to 90. The entry originates in a study of blood T cells in healthy people across ages. The CDR3 is 11 residues long. CDR1 is SEHNR, CDR2 FQNEAQ, per germline (reference sequence). V was cut by 7 bases and J by 2 bases, with 5 bases left in between. Study-wide points: Naive T cell percentage and TCR beta diversity correlated strongly. Underestimates were what the diversity estimates from one million T cells were considered to be.

A second PCR, run for about 7 to 12 cycles, used a sample-barcoded 5' primer plus a J-beta primer mix. TCRdb re-analysed the 5' RACE reads in MiXCR, keeping a single row per CDR3 protein. The sample lists around 1.5 million distinct CDR3 sequences, about 40% seen once, with approximately 7.9% in the top ten. The sample taken for sequencing was blood. The chain carries TRBV7-9 and TRBJ1-2; D gene ambiguous. The sequence was obtained from a young woman in good health. CDR3 sequence (DNA): TGTGCCAGCACCGACAACTATGGCTACACCTTC. Translation: CASTDNYGYTF.